This entry features one TCR beta chain sequence. Its specificity is unknown. As for time point: newly diagnosed GD, antithyroid drugs for less than 3 months. Scientists built the TCR library using RNA that was extracted from PBMCs. iRepertoire HTBI primers and Arm-PCR of CDR3 regions built TCR beta libraries. TCRdb fed the multiplex PCR reads into MiXCR, producing one record per CDR3 protein. The repertoire consists of under 400,000 distinct CDR3 sequences, with 16% occurring once and the leading ten covering about 32%. This sample was taken from a study of regulatory T cells in long-lasting Graves disease. Study-wide points: Reduced TCR diversity was observed in persistent Graves' patients versus newly diagnosed patients.

The germline V gene has CDR1 DFQATT and CDR2 SNEGSKA (reference sequence). CDR3 length: 15 amino acids. V was clipped by 0 bases and J by 4 bases, with 12 bases between them. These records were also assigned to another study, of T cells in Graves' hyperthyroidism and ophthalmopathy. According to that study: The authors deemed Graves' hyperthyroidism stable absent ophthalmopathy progression within 18 months. The blood repertoire included most of the expanded thyroid clonotypes above 0.001.

The chain links TRBV20-1 to TRBJ1-4, with D possibly TRBD1 on 5 matching bases. The sequence was obtained from a middle-aged man with Graves disease. This specimen consisted of peripheral blood mononuclear cells (PBMCs), obtained at new diagnosis, from a patient treated with antithyroid drugs. CDR3 DNA sequence: TGCAGTGCTAGAGATATCGGGGCGCGTAATGAAAAACTGTTTTTT. Its protein product is CSARDIGARNEKLFF.